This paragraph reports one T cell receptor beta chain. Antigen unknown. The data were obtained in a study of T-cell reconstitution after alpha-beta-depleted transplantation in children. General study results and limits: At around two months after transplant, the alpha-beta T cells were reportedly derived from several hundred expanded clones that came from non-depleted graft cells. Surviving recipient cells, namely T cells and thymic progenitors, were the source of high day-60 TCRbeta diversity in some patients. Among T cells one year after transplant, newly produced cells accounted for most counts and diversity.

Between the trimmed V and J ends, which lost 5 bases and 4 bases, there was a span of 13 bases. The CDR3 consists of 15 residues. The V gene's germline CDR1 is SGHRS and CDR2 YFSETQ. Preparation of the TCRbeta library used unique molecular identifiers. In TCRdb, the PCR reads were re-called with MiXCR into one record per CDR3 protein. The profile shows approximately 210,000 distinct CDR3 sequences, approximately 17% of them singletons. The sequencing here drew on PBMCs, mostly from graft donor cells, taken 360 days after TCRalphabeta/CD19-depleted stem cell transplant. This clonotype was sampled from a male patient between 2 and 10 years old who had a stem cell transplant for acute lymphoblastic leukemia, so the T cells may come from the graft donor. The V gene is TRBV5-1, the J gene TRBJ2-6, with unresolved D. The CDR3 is CASRDRPVGANVLTF. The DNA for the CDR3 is TGCGCCAGCAGGGACCGGCCTGTGGGGGCCAACGTCCTGACTTTC.